This TCR beta chain was captured by sequencing in a study of control samples from healthy donors and cancer patients. Measured with immunoSEQ multiplex PCR; TCRdb has only the in-frame clones, and not every one. The top ten hold around 2.2% of the sample, which has about 150,000 clones, about 94% seen once. V gave up 5 bases and J gave up 9 bases; unmatched junction bases: 14. The CDR3 sequence is 16 residues long. Germline CDR1 is LGHDT and CDR2 is YNNKEL (reference sequence). The specimen was blood. The chain has TRBV3-1 (or the pseudogene TRBV3-2) and TRBJ2-1, with TRBD2 identical over 9 bases. The receptor comes from a man aged 45-65 years in good health. The CDR3: CASSAQIAGGRSEQFF. DNA for the CDR3: TGTGCCAGCAGCGCACAGATCGCGGGAGGGCGGAGTGAGCAGTTCTTC.